This T cell receptor (beta chain) was recorded in a study of cytomegalovirus exposure and HLA in healthy donors (dated by TCRdb to 2015 to 2018). Study-wide context: An earlier analysis of a few hundred of the donors reported about 260 Gb of sequence data and around 100 million unique TCR beta sequences obtained from approximately 180 million T cells. In a later genetic analysis, genome-wide SNP genotypes for about three fifths of the 666 donors were used, and that subset was treated as a discovery cohort. Of the roughly 400 genotyped donors, 81% fell in the genetic ancestry cluster associated with self-reported Caucasian donors. A later analysis re-examined previously published TCR beta repertoires from roughly 650 donors and added high-resolution HLA genotyping to investigate patterns of TCR occurrence. Every repertoire in the discovery cohort had been generated on one and the same sequencing platform. An early release that covered some 640 HLA-typed donors contained approximately 300 gigabases of sequencing data and tens of millions of unique TCR sequences. To predict cytomegalovirus infection status, the study brought together high-throughput TCR immunosequencing, statistical association of individual TCRs with disease status, and machine learning. The T cell repertoires of under 700 subjects were profiled by immunosequencing and related to cytomegalovirus serostatus. Four or five DR-DQ haplotypes were treated as single units for association and clustering because of strong linkage in the cohort. Typing coverage varied by locus: about 620-640 donors for A, B, C, DRB1 and DQB1; roughly 560 for DQA1; about 590 for DPA1; more than 450 for DPB1. Among 300 to 500 genotyped donors of the cohort, an average of around 220,000 unique TCR beta nucleotide sequences was sequenced per donor, of which about 19% were non-productive. The aim of the study was to test whether cataloging public T cell receptors could identify signatures of past pathogen exposure. Donor age, sex, ethnicity and CMV serostatus were collected together with the repertoire data. In addition to the first cohort of 666 subjects, a separate validation cohort of approximately 120 different subjects was used. Both class I and class II loci were covered by HLA typing, at four-digit resolution. An earlier analysis of around 540 of the donors applied high-throughput TCR beta sequencing to assess whether each TCR beta V gene segment acted as functional or pseudogenic. Rather than using new phenotypic data, the later analysis identified candidate immune exposures from TCR beta sequences and from how often those sequences occurred across donors. Broad study findings and their caveats: Some IMGT-functional V segments, including TRBV6-2 and TRBV6-3, could not be distinguished by the 87-base-pair reads and were therefore excluded. According to a later genetic analysis, donors in an Asian-associated ancestry cluster had fewer N-insertions in productive TCRs than the approximately 650-donor mean. Only TCR beta chains were sequenced in this cohort, and the absence of alpha or paired-chain data limited detectable features. The classifier was reported to diagnose cytomegalovirus status with high specificity and sensitivity in both the original and validation cohorts. Linkage disequilibrium might explain the correlated functional status among segregating V segments, but an unknown experimental factor could not be ruled out. Immune exposure information for the cohort was limited to CMV serostatus. A later analysis associated approximately 17,000 TCR beta sequences with specific HLA alleles at a false discovery rate of 0.05. The study listed 150 to 200 TCR beta chains as associated with cytomegalovirus. Several of the top co-occurrence clusters appeared to be linked to parvovirus B19, influenza, CMV and Epstein-Barr virus, according to a later analysis. In a later genetic analysis, a missense DCLRE1C variant was associated with V-gene and J-gene trimming of TCR beta chains, and the association was replicated in an independent cohort. The authors suggested that the approach could potentially be extended to other disease states and immunological phenotypes. Because counts were too low, around 18 rarely observed V segments, including chromosome 9 orphons, were left out of the earlier analysis of some 600 of the donors. Strong co-occurrence of HLA alleles, especially DR and DQ, made assigning TCR associations to individual alleles difficult. HLA typing was unavailable for some donors at each locus, so association tests used only the typed subset. A cluster of highly shared sequence variants was judged likely to represent a technical artifact of the sequencing pipeline. In a later analysis, HLA-associated TCR beta chains were found to be more clonally expanded and to have lower generation probabilities than equally common non-associated chains. A later analysis found that most CMV-associated TCR beta chains appeared HLA-restricted, with HLA associations seemingly driven largely by CMV exposure. Broadly in line with IMGT annotations, most TCR beta V segments showed up in productive rearrangements about 87% or about 30% of the time in an earlier analysis of a few hundred of the donors. Sequencing depth was assumed to be roughly uniform across donors in the presence/absence analyses, though that assumption may not hold. A further reported finding was that TCR beta sequences accurately predicted the HLA-A and HLA-B alleles for most subjects in the first cohort. In a later analysis, TCR association rates were found to vary across HLA loci, with the most associated TCRs seen for DRB1 alleles and the fewest for HLA-C alleles. Three of the identified cytomegalovirus-associated TCR beta chains were confirmed in vitro to be specific for cytomegalovirus antigens. Most TCR sequences were seen in very few donors, while some public TCRs were found in many individuals.

The CDR3 starts with the cysteine, ends with the phenylalanine, and has 15 residues. Only the CDR3 part of the read is kept: 45 bases, read in frame from the first base. CDR1 and CDR2 are drawn from the germline V gene: MGHDK, SYGVNS. Clipping removes 3 bases from V and 5 bases from J, with 6 as the unmatched junction base count. The cohort comprised several hundred healthy bone marrow donors. At the time of sampling, every cohort member was nominally healthy, though immune exposures that went unrecorded were likely present. The donor was CMV seronegative and belonged to the group of 320 or so seronegative cohort members. Each donor provided a peripheral blood sample, and peripheral blood mononuclear cells were used for TCR beta sequencing. Genomic DNA was extracted from the blood cell samples with the Qiagen DNeasy Blood Extraction Kit. Library method: the immunoSEQ multiplex PCR assay. A mixture of 60 forward primers for TCR Vbeta segments and 13 reverse primers for TCR Jbeta segments was used in the multiplex PCR. Amplification of the CDR3 region of rearranged TCR beta genes was performed with a multiplex PCR assay on genomic DNA. The Illumina HiSeq System was used to sequence the amplified TCR beta libraries as 87-base-pair reads. The paper's data handling went like this. A later analysis counted tens of millions of unique TCR beta chains across the 690 or so repertoires, and approximately 11 million of these chains were shared by at least two donors. Raw reads were error-corrected and collapsed into unique sequences with a nearest-neighbor algorithm that merged closely related sequences to remove PCR and sequencing errors. Alignment of CDR3 sequences to IMGT reference sequences was used to assign V, D and J gene segments. Each retained sequence needed at least a six-nucleotide match to both a V gene segment and a J gene segment. A rearrangement counted as productive if the CDR3 had no stop codons and remained in frame with V and J, and every other rearrangement counted as non-productive. Following IMGT convention, CDR3 was defined as the stretch from the second conserved V-encoded cysteine to the conserved J-encoded phenylalanine. In an earlier analysis of roughly 580 of the donors, sequences lacking an unambiguous match to a single V gene segment were excluded. An earlier analysis of several hundred of the donors classified V segments as functional when productive rearrangements were above 56.7% and as segregating when the standard deviation between donors was above 5%. To diagnose cytomegalovirus status from the catalog of TCR beta chain sequences, a statistical classification framework was built. A later analysis assigned V and J genes by comparing TCR nucleotide sequences with IMGT/GENE-DB human TR gene sequences. A later analysis assigned CDR3 sequences and most-parsimonious VDJ recombination scenarios with the TCRdist pipeline. In a later analysis, each TCR beta chain was defined by its CDR3 amino acid sequence together with its V-gene family, and reads without a unique V-gene family were excluded. A later analysis removed 500 to 600 highly shared, low-generation-probability nucleotide sequences to deal with suspected cross-contamination and a sequencing artifact. A later analysis calculated a clonal expansion index for each public chain from normalized within-repertoire ranks of inferred template counts. A later analysis computed generation probabilities with a VDJ recombination model fitted to out-of-frame rearrangements, and checked the results against IGoR. In a later analysis, TCR-TCR, TCR-HLA and TCR-CMV co-occurrence was scored with hypergeometric tests, and a repertoire-size bias correction was applied to TCR pairs. To estimate false discovery rates, a later analysis permuted the HLA or CMV assignments 20 times. In a later analysis, co-occurring TCRs were grouped with DBSCAN, and TCRdist sequence similarity was added when clustering was performed within HLA-allele-positive subsets. Repertoires with fewer than 30,000 or more than 120,000 public chains were left out of co-occurrence clustering, as were a handful of repertoires with anomalous nucleotide sharing. TCRdb took over this immuneACCESS table, retaining in-frame rearrangements with V and J assigned. Such tables are incomplete; in checked studies, under half of the missing clones stem from an unresolved V gene, and the remainder is unexplained. The V and J calls and clone size were taken over from that table, and D and trimming were inferred from the DNA. The sample table contains some 130,000 clones; only one count was recorded for 60% to 80% of them. The ten largest clones represent 1.3% to 1.5% of the sample.

Turning to this clone: Its recognized antigen is unknown. Base-call qualities are not available, and no considerably larger clone is one nucleotide away.

The TCR comes from a female donor in good health and CMV-seronegative. The material sequenced was PBMCs. In this chain, TRBV25-1 is recombined with TRBJ1-1; 10 bases in the junction line up with TRBD1. Here the CDR3 is given as CASSETGGARTEAFF. The nucleotides are TGTGCCAGCAGTGAGACAGGGGGCGCGAGGACTGAAGCTTTCTTT.